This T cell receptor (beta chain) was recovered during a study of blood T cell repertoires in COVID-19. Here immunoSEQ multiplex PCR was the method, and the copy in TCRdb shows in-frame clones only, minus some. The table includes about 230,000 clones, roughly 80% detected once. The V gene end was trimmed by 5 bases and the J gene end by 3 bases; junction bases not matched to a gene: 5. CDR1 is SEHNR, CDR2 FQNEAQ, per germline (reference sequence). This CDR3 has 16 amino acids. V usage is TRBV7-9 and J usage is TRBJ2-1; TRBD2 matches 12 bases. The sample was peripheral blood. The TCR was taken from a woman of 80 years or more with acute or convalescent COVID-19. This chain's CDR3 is CASSPPGLAGYNEQFF. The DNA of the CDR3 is TGTGCCAGCAGCCCTCCGGGACTAGCGGGCTACAATGAGCAGTTCTTC.